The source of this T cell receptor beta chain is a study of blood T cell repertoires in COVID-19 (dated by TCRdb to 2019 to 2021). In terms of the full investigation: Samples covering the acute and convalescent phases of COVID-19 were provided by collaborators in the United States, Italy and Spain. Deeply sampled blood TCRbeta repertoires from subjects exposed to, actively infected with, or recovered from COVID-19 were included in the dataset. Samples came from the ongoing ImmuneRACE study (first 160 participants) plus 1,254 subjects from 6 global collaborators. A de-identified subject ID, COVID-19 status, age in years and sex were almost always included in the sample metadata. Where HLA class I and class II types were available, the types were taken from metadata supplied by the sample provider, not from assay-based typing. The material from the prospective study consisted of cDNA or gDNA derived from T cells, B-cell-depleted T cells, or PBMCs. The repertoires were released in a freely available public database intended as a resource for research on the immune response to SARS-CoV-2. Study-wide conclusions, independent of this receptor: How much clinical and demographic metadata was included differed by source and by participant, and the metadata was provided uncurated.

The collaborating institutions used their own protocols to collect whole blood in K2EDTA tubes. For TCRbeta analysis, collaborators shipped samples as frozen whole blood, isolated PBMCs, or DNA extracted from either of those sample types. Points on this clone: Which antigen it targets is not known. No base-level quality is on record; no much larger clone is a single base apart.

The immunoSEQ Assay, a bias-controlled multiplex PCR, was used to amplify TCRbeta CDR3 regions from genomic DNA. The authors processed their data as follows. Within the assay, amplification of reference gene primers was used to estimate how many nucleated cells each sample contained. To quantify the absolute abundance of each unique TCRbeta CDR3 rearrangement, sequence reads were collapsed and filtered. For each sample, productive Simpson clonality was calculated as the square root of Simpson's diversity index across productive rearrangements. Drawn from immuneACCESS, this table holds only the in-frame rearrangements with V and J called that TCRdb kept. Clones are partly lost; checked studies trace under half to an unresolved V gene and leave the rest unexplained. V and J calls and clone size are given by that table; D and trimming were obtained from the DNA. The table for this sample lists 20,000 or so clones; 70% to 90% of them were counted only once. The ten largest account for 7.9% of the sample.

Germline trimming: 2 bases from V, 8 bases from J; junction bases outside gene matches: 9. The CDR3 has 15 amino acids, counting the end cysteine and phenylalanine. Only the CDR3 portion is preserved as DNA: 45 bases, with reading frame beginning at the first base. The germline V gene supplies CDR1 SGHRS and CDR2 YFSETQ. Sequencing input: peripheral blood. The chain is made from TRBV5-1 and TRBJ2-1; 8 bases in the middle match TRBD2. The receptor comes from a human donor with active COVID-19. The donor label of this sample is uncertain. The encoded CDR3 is CASSLSGLVHDEQFF. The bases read TGCGCCAGCAGCTTATCGGGACTAGTTCACGATGAGCAGTTCTTC.